This is a list of T cell receptor beta chains from one sample in a study of cytomegalovirus exposure and HLA in healthy donors. Produced via immunoSEQ multiplex PCR; TCRdb's table is partial and in-frame only. This sample contains about 140,000 clones. The sample consisted of PBMCs. Receptors were obtained from a male donor in good health and CMV-seronegative. Each CDR3 is given with its conserved first and last residue. The order of the fields is J gene, V gene, D gene, CDR3 DNA, CDR3 protein. A D gene is named only where the DNA matches it firmly.

j_gene: TRBJ1-1
v_gene: TRBV5-5
d_gene: TRBD1
CDR3nt: TGTGCCAGCAGCCTATCAGGGACAGGGGGAGAAGCTTTCTTT
CDR3aa: CASSLSGTGGEAFF

j_gene: TRBJ2-2
v_gene: TRBV7-7
d_gene: TRBD1
CDR3nt: TGTGCTACCGGGACAGCCGTGGCCGGGGAGCTGTTTTTT
CDR3aa: CATGTAVAGELFF

j_gene: TRBJ1-6
v_gene: TRBV6-5
d_gene: -
CDR3nt: TGTGCCAGCGCCCAACAGAGTAATAATTCACCCCTCCACTTT
CDR3aa: CASAQQSNNSPLHF

j_gene: TRBJ1-1
v_gene: TRBV4-3
d_gene: TRBD1
CDR3nt: TGCGCCAGCAGCCCCGACAGGGCTAACACTGAAGCTTTCTTT
CDR3aa: CASSPDRANTEAFF

j_gene: TRBJ2-5
v_gene: TRBV15
d_gene: -
CDR3nt: TGTGCCACCAGCAGAGATGGGCAGACCCAGTACTTC
CDR3aa: CATSRDGQTQYF

j_gene: TRBJ2-1
v_gene: TRBV7-2
d_gene: TRBD2
CDR3nt: TGTGCCAGCAGCGCACGGCGACGGGCGGGGGGGCAGGATGAGCAGTTCTTC
CDR3aa: CASSARRRAGGQDEQFF

j_gene: TRBJ1-2
v_gene: TRBV13
d_gene: TRBD1
CDR3nt: TGTGCCAGCAGCTTAAGGGGGCCGTATGGCTACACCTTC
CDR3aa: CASSLRGPYGYTF

j_gene: TRBJ2-2
v_gene: TRBV18
d_gene: TRBD2
CDR3nt: TGTGCCAGCTCACCACCCAGCGGGAGTTATGGCGGGGAGCTGTTTTTT
CDR3aa: CASSPPSGSYGGELFF

j_gene: TRBJ1-5
v_gene: TRBV5-1
d_gene: -
CDR3nt: TGCGCCAGCAGCTTGGGCAGTCCTGGTCAGCCCCAGCATTTT
CDR3aa: CASSLGSPGQPQHF

j_gene: TRBJ1-1
v_gene: TRBV20-1
d_gene: -
CDR3nt: TGCAGTGCGGCGGGGGAGCGGGCTTTCTTT
CDR3aa: CSAAGERAFF

j_gene: TRBJ1-6
v_gene: TRBV18
d_gene: TRBD1
CDR3nt: TGTGCCAGCTCACCGCTAGGGACAGGGTACTCACCCCTCCACTTT
CDR3aa: CASSPLGTGYSPLHF

j_gene: TRBJ2-7
v_gene: TRBV7-3
d_gene: TRBD2
CDR3nt: TGTGCCAGCAGCGGTAGCGGGGGGGCCCCCTACGAGCAGTACTTC
CDR3aa: CASSGSGGAPYEQYF

j_gene: TRBJ2-3
v_gene: TRBV2
d_gene: TRBD2
CDR3nt: TGTGCCAGCAGTGCAGCTCTAGCGGGAAGGACAGATACGCAGTATTTT
CDR3aa: CASSAALAGRTDTQYF

j_gene: TRBJ2-1
v_gene: TRBV9
d_gene: -
CDR3nt: TGTGCCAGCAGCGTAGCTAGACTAGGCCTCCGTGAGCAGTTCTTC
CDR3aa: CASSVARLGLREQFF

j_gene: TRBJ2-7
v_gene: TRBV28
d_gene: -
CDR3nt: TGTGCCAGCAGTTTCCCTTTTACGAGGGAGCAGTACTTC
CDR3aa: CASSFPFTREQYF

j_gene: TRBJ2-7
v_gene: TRBV5-1
d_gene: TRBD1
CDR3nt: TGCGCCAGCAGCTGGGACAGGGGGCGCGGCGAGCAGTACTTC
CDR3aa: CASSWDRGRGEQYF

j_gene: TRBJ2-4
v_gene: TRBV4-2
d_gene: TRBD2
CDR3nt: TGTGCCAGCAGCCAAGATCTAGGACTAGCGGGAGGGCGGAACATTCAGTACTTC
CDR3aa: CASSQDLGLAGGRNIQYF

j_gene: TRBJ2-3
v_gene: TRBV19
d_gene: -
CDR3nt: TGTGCCAGTAGCCCTAGCGCCCATGCCTCCGATACGCAGTATTTT
CDR3aa: CASSPSAHASDTQYF

j_gene: TRBJ2-2
v_gene: TRBV25-1
d_gene: TRBD1
CDR3nt: TGTGCCAGCATGCGAACAGGGGGAACCGGGGAGCTGTTTTTT
CDR3aa: CASMRTGGTGELFF

j_gene: TRBJ2-1
v_gene: TRBV11-2
d_gene: -
CDR3nt: TGTGCCAGCAGCTTACAGGGGTCGTACAATGAGCAGTTCTTC
CDR3aa: CASSLQGSYNEQFF

j_gene: TRBJ2-5
v_gene: TRBV11-3
d_gene: TRBD1
CDR3nt: TGTGCCAGCAGCCCGGGACAGCAAGAGACCCAGTACTTC
CDR3aa: CASSPGQQETQYF

j_gene: TRBJ1-1
v_gene: TRBV29-1
d_gene: TRBD1
CDR3nt: TGCAGCGTCTCGTTGACAGGGACTGAAGCTTTCTTT
CDR3aa: CSVSLTGTEAFF

j_gene: TRBJ2-1
v_gene: TRBV5-1
d_gene: TRBD2
CDR3nt: TGCGCCAGCAGCAGCGGTCGACTAGCGGGGTACAGCTCCTACAATGAGCAGTTCTTC
CDR3aa: CASSSGRLAGYSSYNEQFF

j_gene: TRBJ2-2
v_gene: TRBV28
d_gene: TRBD2
CDR3nt: TGTGCCAGCAGTCGGACTAGCGGATACTTAGACGACACCGGGGAGCTGTTTTTT
CDR3aa: CASSRTSGYLDDTGELFF

j_gene: TRBJ2-7
v_gene: TRBV13
d_gene: TRBD2
CDR3nt: TGTGCCAGCAGCTTGGAGCAGCGGGGCCTCGAGCAGTACTTC
CDR3aa: CASSLEQRGLEQYF

j_gene: TRBJ1-2
v_gene: TRBV5-4
d_gene: -
CDR3nt: TGTGCCAGCAGCCCGGACAGCATCTATGGCTACACCTTC
CDR3aa: CASSPDSIYGYTF

j_gene: TRBJ1-2
v_gene: TRBV5-1
d_gene: TRBD1
CDR3nt: TGCGCCAGCAGCTTGGTCCGGGACAGGACTAACTATGGCTACACCTTC
CDR3aa: CASSLVRDRTNYGYTF

j_gene: TRBJ2-7
v_gene: TRBV5-1
d_gene: -
CDR3nt: TGCGCCAGCAGCATTGACAGGAACTACGAGCAGTACTTC
CDR3aa: CASSIDRNYEQYF

j_gene: TRBJ2-7
v_gene: TRBV14
d_gene: TRBD2
CDR3nt: TGTGCCAGCAGCCAAGAAGAAGACGGGGGGAAGGGGGAGCAGTACTTC
CDR3aa: CASSQEEDGGKGEQYF

j_gene: TRBJ1-1
v_gene: TRBV12-5
d_gene: TRBD1
CDR3nt: TGTGCTAGTGGTTTTTGGCAGGGGGCGCGGGTGAACACTGAAGCTTTCTTT
CDR3aa: CASGFWQGARVNTEAFF

j_gene: TRBJ2-7
v_gene: TRBV27
d_gene: -
CDR3nt: TGTGCCAGCAGTTTAATCGGACAGCCGTCTGGCGAGCAGTACTTC
CDR3aa: CASSLIGQPSGEQYF

j_gene: TRBJ1-1
v_gene: TRBV28
d_gene: -
CDR3nt: TGTGCCACCCTGGGGGGTCAGAACACTGAAGCTTTCTTT
CDR3aa: CATLGGQNTEAFF

j_gene: TRBJ2-3
v_gene: TRBV4-2
d_gene: TRBD2
CDR3nt: TGTGCCAGCAGCCAAGATCGGTCCGGGACTAGCGGGGGCCGGCCTTTCACAGATACGCAGTATTTT
CDR3aa: CASSQDRSGTSGGRPFTDTQYF

j_gene: TRBJ2-1
v_gene: TRBV6-5
d_gene: -
CDR3nt: TGTGCCAGCAGACCCGTTCCCGTCACCGGTGAGCAGTTCTTC
CDR3aa: CASRPVPVTGEQFF

j_gene: TRBJ1-2
v_gene: TRBV29-1
d_gene: -
CDR3nt: TGCAGCGTTGGAACCCGGGTGGGCTACACCTTC
CDR3aa: CSVGTRVGYTF

j_gene: TRBJ2-1
v_gene: TRBV14
d_gene: TRBD2
CDR3nt: TGTGCCAGCAGCTCGGGACTAGCGGGAGGGCCAATCCACGATGAGCAGTTCTTC
CDR3aa: CASSSGLAGGPIHDEQFF

j_gene: TRBJ1-6
v_gene: TRBV10-3
d_gene: -
CDR3nt: TGTGCCACCAGACCGGGGGGCGAGAATTCACCCCTCCACTTT
CDR3aa: CATRPGGENSPLHF

j_gene: TRBJ1-1
v_gene: TRBV2
d_gene: -
CDR3nt: TGTGCCAGATCAGCAGGGGAAAACACTGAAGCTTTCTTT
CDR3aa: CARSAGENTEAFF

j_gene: TRBJ1-4
v_gene: TRBV30
d_gene: -
CDR3nt: TGTGCCTGGATCTCTATGGGAACCACAGGAGAAAAACTGTTTTTT
CDR3aa: CAWISMGTTGEKLFF

j_gene: TRBJ2-5
v_gene: TRBV28
d_gene: -
CDR3nt: TGTGCCAGCAGTATATCACACATCTCGGAGACCCAGTACTTC
CDR3aa: CASSISHISETQYF

j_gene: TRBJ1-2
v_gene: TRBV4-2
d_gene: -
CDR3nt: TGTGCCAGCAGCCAAGATACAGGTACCTGGGTCTACACCTTC
CDR3aa: CASSQDTGTWVYTF

j_gene: TRBJ1-2
v_gene: TRBV7-9
d_gene: -
CDR3nt: TGTGCCAGCAGCTCCGCAGGGCGAACGGGCCCAAACTATGGCTACACCTTC
CDR3aa: CASSSAGRTGPNYGYTF